Listed here are 13 T cell receptor beta chains from one sample, sequenced in a study of blood T cell repertoires in COVID-19. Repertoires were generated with immunoSEQ multiplex PCR, while TCRdb's copy carries only in-frame clones and drops some. The sample lists about 160,000 clones, roughly 82% seen once, with roughly 6.4% in the top ten. Sequencing used peripheral blood. All receptors derive from a woman aged 40 to 49 with COVID-19, enrolled during active disease.

The chain is built from TRBV10-2 and TRBJ2-5; 10 bases align to TRBD2. The CDR3 consists of 15 residues. With 2 bases clipped from V and 2 bases from J, the junction kept 2 bases outside the gene matches. CDR1 is WSHSY and CDR2 is SAAADI in the germline V gene. This CDR3 is CASSERSGRQETQYF. CDR3 coding DNA: TGCGCCAGCAGTGAGCGTAGCGGGAGGCAAGAGACCCAGTACTTC.

In DNA, the CDR3 is TGTGCCAGCAGCTTCCGGGGTGCTAATGAAAAACTGTTTTTT. Protein: CASSFRGANEKLFF. V is TRBV11-2 and J is TRBJ1-4; no firm D call. The CDR3 is 14 residues long. Germline values: CDR1 SGHAT, CDR2 FQNNGV. V was pared by 3 bases and J by 3 bases, with 8 bases between.

This clone showed up just once. DNA for the CDR3: TGTGCCAGCAGCCCAATCTGGAGTACAGATACGCAGTATTTT. It encodes CASSPIWSTDTQYF. This chain joins TRBV5-4 and TRBJ2-3; no clear D. V dropped 4 bases and J dropped 3 bases, with 12 bases sitting between them. The CDR3 consists of 14 residues. Germline V CDR1 and CDR2: SGHNT, YYREEE (reference sequence).

The gene calls are TRBV2 and TRBJ1-1; the D gene is possibly TRBD1 (5 bases). Looked up from germline, CDR1 is SNHLY and CDR2 is FYNNEI. Trimming removed 4 bases at V and 6 bases at J, with 15 bases between. CDR3 length: 14 residues. The CDR3 spells CASSGGRDLAEAFF. DNA of the CDR3: TGTGCCAGCAGTGGGGGCAGGGACTTGGCTGAAGCTTTCTTT.

This clone was recorded only once. CDR3 nucleotide sequence: TGTGCCAGCAGTCGGACTAGCGGGGGTACAGATACGCAGTATTTT. Its protein is CASSRTSGGTDTQYF. V usage is TRBV2 and J usage is TRBJ2-3; 13 bases are a match to TRBD2. CDR3 length: 15 amino acids. Germline V CDR1 and CDR2: SNHLY, FYNNEI. V lost 5 bases to trimming and J lost 3 bases; unmatched junction nucleotides: 2.

V and J are TRBV14 and TRBJ2-2; D unresolved. CDR1 SGHDN and CDR2 FVKESK come from the germline V gene. This CDR3 has 13 amino acids. The V and J ends lost 4 bases and 1 base respectively, with 4 bases between them. CDR3 DNA sequence: TGTGCCAGCAGCCTAATGAACACCGGGGAGCTGTTTTTT. It specifies CASSLMNTGELFF.

This clone was counted a few times. The genes are TRBV2 and TRBJ2-3; 9 bases map to TRBD1. Germline assignment: CDR1 SNHLY and CDR2 FYNNEI. This CDR3 region has 15 residues. V trimming: 1 base; J trimming: 2 bases; junction bases outside the gene matches: 1. The CDR3 protein is CASSEGDRDTDTQYF. The DNA of the CDR3 is TGTGCCAGCAGTGAAGGGGACAGGGACACAGATACGCAGTATTTT.

The V gene is TRBV7-8, the J gene TRBJ1-5; D remains ambiguous. The length of the CDR3 is 15 residues. V was trimmed by 5 bases and J by 7 bases, leaving 18 bases between them. CDR1 is SGHVS and CDR2 is FQNEAQ in the germline V gene. The CDR3 sequence: CASSTSFSVEQPQHF. The CDR3 DNA sequence: TGTGCCAGCAGCACCTCGTTCAGCGTGGAGCAGCCCCAGCATTTT. Complete variable domain (other parts from reference TRBV7-8 and TRBJ1-5): GAGVSQSPRYKVAKRGQDVALRCDPISGHVSLFWYQQALGQGPEFLTYFQNEAQLDKSGLPSDRFFAERPEGSVSTLKIQRTQQEDSAVYLCASSTSFSVEQPQHFGDGTRLSIL.

This rearrangement joins TRBV29-1 to TRBJ1-1; unclear D gene. CDR3 size: 12 residues. V gave up 4 bases and J gave up 4 bases, with 10 bases separating them. The germline V gene encodes CDR1 SQVTM and CDR2 ANQGSEA. The CDR3 bases are TGCAGCGTTGTGGGCTATACCACTGAAGCTTTCTTT. This translates into CSVVGYTTEAFF.

The chain is built from TRBV30 and TRBJ1-1; no clear D. Germline CDR1 GTSNPN, CDR2 SVGIG (reference sequence). The V and J ends lost 5 bases and 4 bases respectively, with 14 bases between them. The CDR3 runs to 13 residues. For the CDR3, the DNA is TGTGCCTGGGCGGGGATCTCGGGCACTGAAGCTTTCTTT. The encoded protein is CAWAGISGTEAFF.

The V gene is TRBV4-1, the J gene TRBJ1-5; the D is unclear. The CDR3 length is 16 residues. V was shortened by 0 bases and J by 4 bases, with 13 bases between the two germline ends. Germline V lookup: CDR1 MGHRA, CDR2 YSYEKL. The DNA of the CDR3 is TGCGCCAGCAGCCAAGATGTAACAGTAGGTAATCAGCCCCAGCATTTT. Translation: CASSQDVTVGNQPQHF.

This chain links TRBV5-8 with TRBJ2-5, with 8 nucleotides matching TRBD2. V dropped 3 bases and J dropped 3; count of bases not matched to a gene: 16. Per germline, CDR1 SGHTS and CDR2 YDEGEE. The CDR3 runs 18 residues. In DNA form, the CDR3 reads TGTGCCAGCAGCTCTGGGAAGTTTGGCGGGAGGACCAAAGAGACCCAGTACTTC. It yields the protein CASSSGKFGGRTKETQYF.

The V call is TRBV2, the J call TRBJ2-7; possibly TRBD1 for D (5 bases). Between the trimmed V and J ends, which lost 4 bases and 6 bases, there was a span of 16 bases. There are 14 residues in the CDR3. Germline CDR1 SNHLY, CDR2 FYNNEI. CDR3 DNA sequence: TGTGCCAGCAGTGCAACACAGGTTCTCCGCGAGCAGTACTTC. As protein: CASSATQVLREQYF.